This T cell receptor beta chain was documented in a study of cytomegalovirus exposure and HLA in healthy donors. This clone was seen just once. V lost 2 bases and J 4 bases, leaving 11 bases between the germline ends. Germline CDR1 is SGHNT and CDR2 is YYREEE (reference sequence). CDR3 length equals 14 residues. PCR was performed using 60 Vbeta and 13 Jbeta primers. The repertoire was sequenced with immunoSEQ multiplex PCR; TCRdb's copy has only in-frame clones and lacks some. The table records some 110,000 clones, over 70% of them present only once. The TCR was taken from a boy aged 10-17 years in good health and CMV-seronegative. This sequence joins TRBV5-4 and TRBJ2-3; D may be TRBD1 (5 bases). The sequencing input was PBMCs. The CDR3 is CASSFEGVADTQYF. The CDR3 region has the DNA TGTGCCAGCAGCTTTGAAGGGGTCGCAGATACGCAGTATTTT.